This TCR beta chain was documented in a study of OX40 agonist ivuxolimab in advanced cancers. V lost 5 bases, J lost 5 bases, and 12 bases lay in between. The CDR3 runs 13 residues. Germline values: CDR1 SSHAT, CDR2 FNYEAQ (reference sequence). The table came from immunoSEQ multiplex PCR; TCRdb's copy has only in-frame clones and leaves some out. The table records around 110,000 clones, roughly 95% of them present only once. Specimen: CD4+ or CD8+ T cells sorted from blood, collected in a trial of the OX40 agonist ivuxolimab. The source is an adult with an advanced solid tumor such as melanoma, head and neck, liver or kidney cancer. The V and J genes are TRBV7-7 and TRBJ2-5; D may be TRBD2 (5 bases). CDR3 nucleotide sequence: TGTGCCAGCAGCGCCGACTACGGGGAGACCCAGTACTTC. It encodes CASSADYGETQYF.